This is a list of T cell receptor beta chains from one sample in a study of T-cell memory formation after mild COVID-19. Each CDR3 protein is one row after TCRdb ran MiXCR on the 5' RACE reads. The repertoire holds about 150,000 distinct CDR3 sequences, with more than 14% as singletons. Sequenced input: PBMCs or a T cell subset sorted from them (not recorded which). Receptor source: an adult woman who had mild COVID-19 (a few samples of this study predate the infection). Cell type and time point are not known. Each CDR3 is given with its conserved first and last residue. D genes are given only for firm matches. Clone size appears in some rows only: once, few, many, or a class for an expanded clone.

V gene,clone size,D gene,J gene,CDR3 protein,CDR3 DNA
TRBV7-9,many,TRBD1,TRBJ2-7,CASSGRDRIYEQYF,TGTGCCAGCAGCGGACGGGACAGGATCTACGAGCAGTACTTC
TRBV28,many,-,TRBJ1-5,CASKKAGSNQPQHF,TGTGCCAGCAAAAAGGCGGGGAGCAATCAGCCCCAGCATTTT
TRBV7-2,-,TRBD1,TRBJ2-7,CASSFDRVYEQYF,TGTGCCAGCAGCTTCGACAGGGTCTACGAGCAGTACTTC
TRBV12-5,few,TRBD2,TRBJ2-1,CASGSLAGVRNEQFF,TGTGCTAGTGGTTCTCTAGCGGGAGTAAGGAATGAGCAGTTCTTC
TRBV18,few,-,TRBJ2-3,CASSPPDIGTDTQYF,TGTGCCAGCTCACCACCGGACATTGGCACAGATACGCAGTATTTT
TRBV5-6,few,-,TRBJ2-5,CASSLAGTSGVRETQYF,TGTGCCAGCAGCTTGGCCGGAACTAGTGGGGTGCGGGAGACCCAGTACTTC
TRBV11-2,few,TRBD2,TRBJ2-3,CASSRAGRGGADTQYF,TGTGCCAGCAGCCGAGCGGGTCGGGGGGGCGCAGATACGCAGTATTTT
TRBV25-1,-,-,TRBJ2-1,CASSEFTGNNEQFF,TGTGCCAGCAGTGAATTCACGGGGAACAATGAGCAGTTCTTC
TRBV4-2,many,TRBD2,TRBJ2-1,CASSQAGASGYNEQFF,TGTGCCAGCAGCCAAGCTGGGGCTAGCGGGTACAATGAGCAGTTCTTC
TRBV7-9,-,TRBD2,TRBJ2-7,CASSSPGLVTSYEQYF,TGTGCCAGCAGCTCGCCGGGACTAGTCACGTCCTACGAGCAGTACTTC
TRBV5-1,-,-,TRBJ2-5,CASNAAGASETQYF,TGCGCCAGCAACGCTGCCGGGGCGAGTGAGACCCAGTACTTC
TRBV7-8,once,-,TRBJ1-2,CASSQIWSGGGYTF,TGTGCCAGCAGCCAAATATGGAGTGGGGGTGGCTACACCTTC
TRBV24-1,-,TRBD2,TRBJ2-1,CATSDGGLAGGYYNEQFF,TGTGCCACCAGTGATGGTGGACTAGCGGGAGGGTACTACAATGAGCAGTTCTTC
TRBV19,few,-,TRBJ2-3,CASSPGASKRDTQYF,TGTGCCAGTAGCCCCGGGGCTAGCAAACGGGATACGCAGTATTTT
TRBV7-9,few,-,TRBJ2-4,CASSQGWAGNIQYF,TGTGCCAGCAGCCAGGGTTGGGCGGGAAACATTCAGTACTTC
TRBV3-1,few,TRBD1,TRBJ1-6,CASSPRAGQVISPLHF,TGTGCCAGCAGCCCCCGGGCGGGACAGGTGATTTCACCCCTCCACTTT
TRBV3-1,-,TRBD2,TRBJ2-3,CASSQGGLVANTQYF,TGTGCCAGCAGCCAAGGCGGACTAGTTGCTAATACGCAGTATTTT
TRBV19,-,-,TRBJ2-2,CASSMWDTGELFF,TGTGCCAGTAGTATGTGGGACACCGGGGAGCTGTTTTTT
TRBV12-3/TRBV12-4,-,TRBD1,TRBJ2-5,CASSSPGQGVETQYF,TGTGCCAGCAGCAGTCCCGGACAGGGCGTAGAGACCCAGTACTTC
TRBV2,-,-,TRBJ2-7,CASSEARGSYEQYF,TGTGCCAGCAGTGAAGCGCGGGGTTCCTACGAGCAGTACTTC
TRBV29-1,many,-,TRBJ2-3,CSVGGIADTQYF,TGCAGCGTTGGAGGGATCGCAGATACGCAGTATTTT
TRBV7-8,few,TRBD2,TRBJ2-1,CASSFRWLAGDGSSYNEQFF,TGTGCCAGCAGCTTTAGGTGGCTAGCGGGAGACGGTAGCTCCTACAATGAGCAGTTCTTC
TRBV12-3/TRBV12-4,many,TRBD1,TRBJ1-4,CASSLNRGREKLFF,TGTGCCAGCAGTTTAAACAGGGGGCGTGAAAAACTGTTTTTT
TRBV7-7,-,-,TRBJ2-2,CASSPRSGSSTGELFF,TGTGCCAGCAGCCCCCGTTCAGGTTCTAGTACCGGGGAGCTGTTTTTT
TRBV7-2,-,-,TRBJ1-1,CASSSHDKNTEAFF,TGTGCCAGCAGCTCACATGATAAGAACACTGAAGCTTTCTTT
TRBV19,few,-,TRBJ1-1,CASSTPVDPAFF,TGTGCCAGTAGTACGCCCGTGGACCCGGCTTTCTTT
TRBV24-1,few,TRBD1,TRBJ1-2,CATSIGGDYGYTF,TGTGCCACCAGTATAGGGGGCGACTATGGCTACACCTTC
TRBV6-5,-,TRBD2,TRBJ2-3,CASSYTYLVAGSTDTQYF,TGTGCCAGCAGTTACACCTACTTAGTAGCGGGTAGCACAGATACGCAGTATTTT
TRBV13,-,-,TRBJ2-1,CASSSTSRGSDEQFF,TGTGCCAGCAGCTCTACTAGCAGGGGGAGTGATGAGCAGTTCTTC
TRBV7-2,-,TRBD2,TRBJ2-3,CASSFSGTSGDTQYF,TGTGCCAGCAGCTTTTCCGGGACTAGCGGAGATACGCAGTATTTT
TRBV2,-,TRBD1,TRBJ1-1,CASSDRGQGNTEAFF,TGTGCCAGCAGTGATAGGGGACAGGGGAACACTGAAGCTTTCTTT
TRBV12-3/TRBV12-4,-,-,TRBJ2-3,CASTSHTDTQYF,TGTGCCAGCACCAGCCACACAGATACGCAGTATTTT
TRBV7-2,-,-,TRBJ2-3,CASSFLGAADTQYF,TGTGCCAGCAGCTTTCTAGGGGCCGCAGATACGCAGTATTTT
TRBV10-3,-,-,TRBJ2-5,CAIQQGGQETQYF,TGTGCCATCCAACAGGGAGGCCAAGAGACCCAGTACTTC
TRBV12-3/TRBV12-4,few,-,TRBJ2-3,CASSLDSYTDTQYF,TGTGCCAGCAGTTTAGACAGCTACACAGATACGCAGTATTTT
TRBV29-1,few,TRBD1,TRBJ2-2,CSALGQGGTGELFF,TGCAGCGCCCTAGGACAGGGCGGCACCGGGGAGCTGTTTTTT
TRBV6-2/TRBV6-3,-,TRBD1,TRBJ2-1,CASSDRGYEQFF,TGTGCCAGCAGCGACAGGGGTTATGAGCAGTTCTTC
TRBV7-6,-,TRBD1,TRBJ2-3,CASSLNRDREVQADTQYF,TGTGCCAGCAGCTTAAACCGGGACAGGGAGGTTCAGGCAGATACGCAGTATTTT
TRBV28,-,TRBD1,TRBJ1-1,CASSVGQIEAFF,TGTGCCAGCAGTGTGGGACAGATTGAAGCTTTCTTT
TRBV30,-,-,TRBJ1-2,CAWSSTTLGGYTF,TGTGCCTGGAGTTCCACGACCCTAGGAGGCTACACCTTC
TRBV5-1,-,TRBD1,TRBJ1-5,CASSWDREQPQHF,TGCGCCAGCAGCTGGGACAGGGAACAGCCCCAGCATTTT
TRBV2,few,TRBD2,TRBJ2-3,CASSDQRGALTDTQYF,TGTGCCAGCAGTGACCAGCGGGGGGCCCTCACAGATACGCAGTATTTT
TRBV3-1,-,TRBD2,TRBJ2-7,CASSYGLAEQYF,TGTGCCAGCAGTTACGGACTAGCTGAGCAGTACTTC
TRBV6-5,-,-,TRBJ2-1,CASSPPEGYNEQFF,TGTGCCAGCAGTCCCCCGGAGGGCTACAATGAGCAGTTCTTC
TRBV7-8,few,TRBD1,TRBJ1-1,CASSLPSGQGTEAFF,TGTGCCAGCAGCTTACCGTCGGGACAGGGGACCGAAGCTTTCTTT
TRBV5-4,-,TRBD2,TRBJ2-3,CASSPGGGHGTDTQYF,TGTGCCAGCAGCCCCGGGGGGGGACACGGCACAGATACGCAGTATTTT
TRBV5-1,-,TRBD1,TRBJ1-6,CASSLYSPGGNSPLHF,TGCGCCAGCAGCTTGTATTCCCCAGGGGGTAATTCACCCCTCCACTTT
TRBV7-2,few,-,TRBJ2-1,CASRARVEQFF,TGTGCCAGCAGAGCGCGGGTTGAGCAGTTCTTC
TRBV5-6,few,-,TRBJ1-4,CASSRKGVTNEKLFF,TGTGCCAGCAGTCGCAAGGGGGTTACTAATGAAAAACTGTTTTTT
TRBV12-5,-,-,TRBJ2-1,CASGLGNEQFF,TGTGCTAGTGGTTTGGGCAATGAGCAGTTCTTC
TRBV18,-,TRBD1,TRBJ1-2,CASSPRTGRGYGYTF,TGTGCCAGCTCACCTCGGACAGGACGGGGATATGGCTACACCTTC
TRBV12-3/TRBV12-4,few,TRBD2,TRBJ2-3,CASSSSTSGGHTQYF,TGTGCCAGCAGTTCCTCGACTAGCGGGGGGCATACGCAGTATTTT
TRBV20-1,few,TRBD2,TRBJ2-4,CSARVGIGTGGIQYF,TGCAGTGCTAGAGTAGGGATCGGCACGGGGGGCATTCAGTACTTC
TRBV29-1,-,-,TRBJ2-2,CSVETGLLNTGELFF,TGCAGCGTTGAGACCGGACTCCTGAACACCGGGGAGCTGTTTTTT
TRBV19,-,-,TRBJ1-5,CASSTTGLSHNQPQHF,TGTGCCAGTAGTACCACAGGCCTTTCACACAATCAGCCCCAGCATTTT
TRBV30,-,TRBD2,TRBJ2-1,CAWSSTSGYNEQFF,TGTGCCTGGAGTTCGACTAGCGGGTACAATGAGCAGTTCTTC
TRBV20-1,many,TRBD2,TRBJ2-3,CSARDLRRGEADTQYF,TGCAGTGCTAGAGATCTCAGGCGGGGGGAGGCAGATACGCAGTATTTT
TRBV29-1,few,TRBD2,TRBJ2-3,CSVVKSGLAGRYW,TGCAGCGTGGTAAAATCGGGACTAGCGGGGCGGTATTGG